Listed here are 30 T cell receptor beta chains from one sample, sequenced in a study of response to subunit inactivated influenza vaccine (dated by TCRdb to 2016 to 2019). The protocol used for the library was RT-PCR. This sample was sequenced with an Illumina HiSeq 2500. TCRdb cleaned the public reads at Q25 with fastp, built clones with MiXCR and kept in-frame beta chains. All rows with the same CDR3 protein become a single entry with the most common DNA and genes. The sample profile shows just under 550,000 distinct CDR3 sequences; approximately 20% of them were found once. Around 2.8% of the sample rests with the top ten. These data were likewise used in another study, on T cells expressing NK-cell markers. As that second study puts it: TCR beta cDNA libraries were prepared using 5'RACE template switching, which introduced a universal primer site and unique molecular identifiers.

The sequences come from CD4+ T cells sorted from PBMCs, collected approximately 13 days after vaccination. The receptors originated from a man between 50 and 59 years old who received an inactivated influenza vaccine. Donor details come from another sample of the same person, matched by shared clones.

The chain carries TRBV5-6 and TRBJ1-6; D is undetermined. The CDR3 totals 13 residues. Germline CDR1 and CDR2: SGHDT and YYEEEE. Trimming left V 5 bases short and J 5 bases short, with 8 bases between. CDR3: CASRTWDNSPLHF. The DNA for the CDR3 is TGTGCCAGCAGGACATGGGATAATTCACCCCTCCACTTT.

The chain carries TRBV15 and TRBJ2-2; D may match TRBD1 or TRBD2 (5 bases each). Trimming pared 0 bases from V and 13 bases from J, leaving 21 bases between. The CDR3 has 16 residues. The germline gives CDR1 LNHNV, CDR2 YYDKDF (reference sequence). CDR3 sequence reads: CATSRDRPRGGLRLFF. The CDR3 DNA reads TGTGCCACCAGCAGAGATCGGCCTCGGGGCGGGCTGAGGCTGTTTTTT.

This clonotype showed up just a few times. The genes are TRBV4-1 and TRBJ2-3, with TRBD1 identical over 12 bases. With V trimmed by 2 bases and J by 4 bases, 4 bases remained unmatched. This CDR3 spans 16 amino acids. CDR1 is MGHRA, CDR2 YSYEKL, per germline. CDR3 sequence (DNA): TGCGCCAGCAGCCAACCAGGGACAGGGGGCGCAGATACGCAGTATTTT. Its translation: CASSQPGTGGADTQYF.

This clonotype was seen a single time. The CDR3 region is CSVETGLAVSDTQYF. The DNA of the CDR3 is TGCAGCGTTGAAACTGGACTAGCAGTATCAGATACGCAGTATTTT. The gene calls are TRBV29-1 and TRBJ2-3, with 8 bases aligning to TRBD2. This CDR3 region has 15 residues. Germline CDR1 SQVTM, CDR2 ANQGSEA. The junction had 8 bases not matched to a gene; V was cut back by 2 bases and J by 4 bases.

The CDR3 spells CSVGNGLMNTEAFF. CDR3 DNA sequence: TGCAGTGTCGGAAACGGGCTCATGAACACTGAAGCTTTCTTT. The rearrangement uses TRBV20-1 and TRBJ1-1; the D is unclear. Germline values: CDR1 DFQATT, CDR2 SNEGSKA (reference sequence). Trimming stripped 7 bases from V and 0 bases from J, with 15 bases between. This CDR3 contains 14 residues.

This clonotype was found a few times. CDR3 bases: TGCAGTGCTCGTCAGCCAGGGAATCAGCCCCAGCATTTT. As protein: CSARQPGNQPQHF. The V call is TRBV20-1, the J call TRBJ1-5, with TRBD1 as a possible D gene (5 bases). V dropped 5 bases and J dropped 4 bases, with 12 bases sitting between them. This CDR3 spans 13 amino acids. Germline CDR1 is DFQATT and CDR2 is SNEGSKA (reference sequence).

This clonotype has only a few counts. The chain couples TRBV29-1 to TRBJ1-1; a weak D match, TRBD1 (5 bases). V was shortened by 8 bases and J by 1 base, with 11 bases between the two germline ends. The CDR3 totals 12 residues. CDR1 and CDR2 (germline): SQVTM, ANQGSEA. In DNA, the CDR3 is TGCAGCTCCCACGACAGGAACACTGAAGCTTTCTTT. This encodes CSSHDRNTEAFF.

The V gene is TRBV7-9, the J gene TRBJ1-3, with D unclear. The germline V gene encodes CDR1 SEHNR and CDR2 FQNEAQ (reference sequence). The CDR3 has 12 amino acids. V gave up 5 bases and J gave up 2 bases, with 4 bases separating them. CDR3 DNA: TGTGCCAGCAGCATTACTGGAAACACCATATATTTT. It codes for CASSITGNTIYF.

The rearrangement links TRBV27 to TRBJ1-2; 8 nucleotides align to TRBD1. The trim removed 7 bases at V and 0 bases at J, leaving 10 bases unmatched. The CDR3 has 16 amino acids. CDR1 is MNHEY, CDR2 SMNVEV, per germline (reference sequence). The DNA of the CDR3 is TGTGCCAGCAAACTTGGGACAGGTCCTGCTAACTATGGCTACACCTTC. Encoded protein: CASKLGTGPANYGYTF.

This clonotype was detected only a few times. The rearrangement uses TRBV12-3 or TRBV12-4 and TRBJ2-5; no firm D call. Trimming took 8 bases from V and 3 from J, leaving 13 bases between them. The CDR3 has 13 residues. CDR3 DNA sequence: TGTGCCAGCGTTCCCTCGGTGAAAGAGACCCAGTACTTC. This sequence encodes CASVPSVKETQYF.

This clonotype appeared a few times. CDR3: CASSFGTSGGLETQYF. CDR3 DNA: TGTGCCAGCAGCTTTGGGACTAGCGGGGGGTTAGAGACCCAGTACTTC. This sequence joins TRBV7-2 and TRBJ2-5, with 15 positions matching TRBD2. J gave up 4 bases and V 3 bases, and 3 bases lay outside the gene matches. Germline V lookup: CDR1 SGHTA, CDR2 FQGNSA. The CDR3 is made up of 16 amino acids.

The chain employs TRBV3-1 and TRBJ2-5, with 11 bases fitting TRBD2. Losses at the gene ends were 0 bases for V and 3 bases for J; bases not matched to a gene: 3. Germline values: CDR1 LGHDT, CDR2 YNNKEL (reference sequence). The CDR3 is 16 residues long. The CDR3: CASSQEGGLAEETQYF. CDR3 coding DNA: TGTGCCAGCAGCCAAGAGGGGGGACTAGCGGAAGAGACCCAGTACTTC.

This clonotype was detected a few times. This chain joins TRBV15 and TRBJ1-2, with TRBD1 matching 8 bases. The CDR3 consists of 13 residues. Germline CDR1 LNHNV, CDR2 YYDKDF (reference sequence). V was pared by 4 bases and J by 8 bases, with 6 bases of the junction left unmatched. CDR3 protein: CATSTRQGNGYTF. CDR3 coding DNA: TGTGCCACCAGCACCAGACAGGGGAACGGCTACACCTTC.

The chain has TRBV3-1 and TRBJ1-2; D not resolved. This CDR3 has 13 residues. From germline, CDR1 is LGHDT and CDR2 YNNKEL (reference sequence). The V and J ends lost 1 base and 4 bases respectively, with 7 bases between them. The CDR3 reads CASSQGQVYGYTF. The CDR3 DNA sequence: TGTGCCAGCAGCCAAGGGCAGGTCTATGGCTACACCTTC.

The chain joins TRBV10-3 to TRBJ2-2, with D hard to call. Per germline, CDR1 ENHRY and CDR2 SYGVKD. Trimming cost V 4 bases and J 4 bases, with 4 bases left between them. The CDR3 sequence is 12 residues long. Here the CDR3 reads CAISGGTGELFF. CDR3 sequence (DNA): TGTGCCATCAGTGGGGGCACCGGGGAGCTGTTTTTT.

There are a few counts of this clonotype. This rearrangement joins TRBV5-1 to TRBJ1-1, with D maybe TRBD1 (5 bases). The CDR3 consists of 13 residues. Trimming removed 1 base at V and 4 bases at J, with 8 bases between. From germline, CDR1 is SGHRS and CDR2 YFSETQ. The CDR3 DNA follows: TGCGCCAGCAGCTTGCGGGGGTTCACTGAAGCTTTCTTT. Amino acid sequence: CASSLRGFTEAFF.

This sequence joins TRBV12-3 or TRBV12-4 and TRBJ2-3; TRBD1 is a possible D gene (5 bases). The CDR3 consists of 14 residues. V lost 4 bases and J 0 bases, leaving 8 bases between the germline ends. Here the CDR3 reads CASSSDTSTDTQYF. CDR3 nucleotide sequence: TGTGCCAGCAGTTCGGACACGAGCACAGATACGCAGTATTTT.

V usage is TRBV29-1 and J usage is TRBJ2-1, with 8 bases aligning to TRBD2. The germline gives CDR1 SQVTM, CDR2 ANQGSEA. Trimming cost V 4 bases and J 6 bases; bases outside gene matches: 8. This CDR3 has 14 amino acids. The CDR3 is CSVGRGAPINEQFF. The CDR3 nucleotides read TGCAGCGTTGGGCGGGGGGCCCCGATCAATGAGCAGTTCTTC.

The chain links TRBV20-1 to TRBJ1-1; TRBD1 matches 8 bases. Germline values: CDR1 DFQATT, CDR2 SNEGSKA (reference sequence). The CDR3 contains 16 residues. Trimming took 0 bases from V and 4 from J; bases not matched to a gene: 10. CDR3 region: CSARDVKQGESTEAFF. The CDR3 nucleotides are TGCAGTGCTAGAGACGTAAAACAGGGGGAAAGCACTGAAGCTTTCTTT.

The genes are TRBV7-9 and TRBJ1-2; 9 bases are shared with TRBD1. The CDR3 is made up of 16 amino acids. CDR1 is SEHNR, CDR2 FQNEAQ, per germline (reference sequence). Trimming took 1 base from V and 6 from J; bases not matched to a gene: 9. CDR3 bases: TGTGCCAGCAGCTTAGGCACAGGGGGCGAAGTGGATGGCTACACCTTC. Its translation is CASSLGTGGEVDGYTF.

This clonotype was picked up a small number of times. The chain uses TRBV14 and TRBJ1-3, with D unresolved. V lost 3 bases and J 0 bases, leaving 15 bases between the germline ends. Germline CDR1 SGHDN, CDR2 FVKESK. The CDR3 loop spans 17 amino acids. DNA for the CDR3: TGTGCCAGCAGCCAGACGAGGGCCTATAACTCTGGAAACACCATATATTTT. Protein sequence: CASSQTRAYNSGNTIYF.

The CDR3 is CASSLDLSGVPRTQYF. CDR3 sequence (DNA): TGTGCCAGCAGCTTAGACCTCTCGGGGGTACCTAGGACCCAGTACTTC. The chain carries TRBV11-2 and TRBJ2-5, with TRBD2 as a possible D gene (6 bases). There are 16 residues in the CDR3. Trimming stripped 0 bases from V and 7 bases from J, with 18 bases between. Germline V CDR1 and CDR2: SGHAT, FQNNGV.

The CDR3 region has the DNA TGTGCCAGCAGTTCATGGAGAGACAATGAGCAGTTCTTC. Translating it yields CASSSWRDNEQFF. This chain connects TRBV6-5 to TRBJ2-1; no clear D gene. The CDR3 consists of 13 residues. Trimming pared 4 bases from V and 5 bases from J, leaving 9 bases between. Germline V CDR1 and CDR2: MNHEY, SVGAGI.

This clonotype was seen a handful of times. This chain uses TRBV6-6 with TRBJ1-5; the D is unclear. The CDR3 is 12 residues long. Germline loops: CDR1 MNHNY, CDR2 SVGAGI (reference sequence). Trimming removed 7 bases at V and 2 bases at J, with 6 bases between. This CDR3 is CASNGGNQPQHF. The CDR3 region has the DNA TGTGCCAGCAATGGTGGCAATCAGCCCCAGCATTTT.

This clonotype was counted only a few times. This chain links TRBV5-1 with TRBJ2-1, with D perhaps matching TRBD1 (6 bases). The V gene's germline CDR1 is SGHRS and CDR2 YFSETQ. The CDR3 has 13 residues. The V gene lost 6 bases and the J gene lost 7 bases, with 14 bases spanning the gap. In DNA form, the CDR3 reads TGCGCCAGCAACCCCGGGACACCGAATGAGCAGTTCTTC. Residues: CASNPGTPNEQFF.

The genes are TRBV5-1 and TRBJ2-1; D gene ambiguous. This CDR3 spans 15 amino acids. Germline CDR1 is SGHRS and CDR2 is YFSETQ. Deletions cut 2 bases from V and 0 bases from J, with 9 bases between. CDR3 coding DNA: TGCGCCAGCAGCTTTGAGAGACGCTCCTACAATGAGCAGTTCTTC. It yields the protein CASSFERRSYNEQFF.

This clonotype was observed a few times. The J gene is TRBJ2-2, the V gene TRBV19, with TRBD2 as a possible D gene (6 bases). Germline CDR1 LNHDA, CDR2 SQIVND (reference sequence). V lost 6 bases, J lost 4 bases, and 9 bases lay in between. CDR3 length: 13 amino acids. The CDR3 DNA is TGTGCCAGTAGCGGGAGTGGCACCGGGGAGCTGTTTTTT. Amino acid sequence: CASSGSGTGELFF.

This clonotype has just a few counts. The chain recombines TRBV20-1 with TRBJ1-5; 8 positions agree with TRBD1. The V and J ends lost 6 bases and 1 base, in that order; junction bases with no gene match: 5. The CDR3 extends over 14 amino acids. In germline, CDR1 is DFQATT, CDR2 SNEGSKA (reference sequence). The chain's CDR3 is CSAQDRASNQPQHF. The CDR3 nucleotides are TGCAGTGCACAGGACAGGGCGAGCAATCAGCCCCAGCATTTT.

The chain uses TRBV15 and TRBJ2-2; 10 bases are a match to TRBD2. With V trimmed by 5 bases and J by 6 bases, 15 bases remained unmatched. In germline, CDR1 is LNHNV, CDR2 YYDKDF (reference sequence). The CDR3 covers 18 residues. The CDR3 region has the DNA TGTGCCACCAGCTTCCAAAGTTGGCTAGCGGGAGTTCCCGGGGAGCTGTTTTTT. It translates to CATSFQSWLAGVPGELFF.

This clonotype has just a few counts. This chain connects TRBV20-1 to TRBJ1-1; D unclear. V was shortened by 3 bases and J by 2 bases, with 7 bases between the two germline ends. This CDR3 region has 12 residues. CDR1 and CDR2 (germline): DFQATT, SNEGSKA (reference sequence). The CDR3 region is CSASWINTEAFF. In DNA, the CDR3 is TGCAGTGCTAGCTGGATTAACACTGAAGCTTTCTTT.